This T cell receptor beta chain was documented in a study of blood T cell repertoires in COVID-19. Across the whole study: Acute and convalescent COVID-19 samples came from the United States, Italy and Spain.

Germline CDR1 reads MNHEY; CDR2 reads SVGEGT. The germline V and J ends were trimmed by 5 bases and 2 bases, with 12 bases remaining between them. There are 14 residues in the CDR3. In the original processing: It was from reference gene primer amplification that nucleated cell counts were estimated. Data came from immunoSEQ multiplex PCR; TCRdb stores just in-frame clones and leaves some out. V, J and clone size were drawn from that table, and D and trimming were deduced from the DNA. The table records about 200,000 clones, 85% of them present only once. This study enrolled people aged about 18 to 90 from approximately 25 US geographic areas. Allocation to cohorts depended on clinical history reported by the participants.

The sequence was collected from a man aged 40-49 years who had recovered from COVID-19. The specimen sequenced was PBMCs or T cells enriched from blood (not recorded which). This chain uses TRBV6-2 or TRBV6-3 with TRBJ1-2, with no clear D. The CDR3 spells CASSTPGRNYGYTF. CDR3 nucleotides: TGTGCCAGCAGTACCCCGGGGAGGAACTATGGCTACACCTTC.